Listed below are T cell receptor beta chains from one sample, sequenced in a study of T cell responses to AZD1222 COVID-19 vaccine. Assay used: immunoSEQ multiplex PCR; TCRdb lists only in-frame clones, some missing. The table lists 75,000 to 100,000 clones, 88% of them singletons. Sequences were derived from peripheral blood, sampled on day 0 of AZD1222 vaccination. The receptors shown here come from an adult in good health. Both conserved end residues are trimmed from each CDR3. The order of the fields is CDR3 length, V gene, J gene, CDR3 protein.

len: 12; v_gene: TRBV9; j_gene: TRBJ1-1; CDR3aa: ASSVEQMNTEAF
len: 11; v_gene: TRBV7-3; j_gene: TRBJ2-1; CDR3aa: ASSGRRGNEQF
len: 10; v_gene: TRBV6-4; j_gene: TRBJ1-2; CDR3aa: ASSDFFTGYT
len: 14; v_gene: TRBV9; j_gene: TRBJ1-2; CDR3aa: ASSVAEPPRAGGYT
len: 10; v_gene: TRBV2; j_gene: TRBJ2-7; CDR3aa: ASNQVSAEQY
len: 12; v_gene: TRBV10-3; j_gene: TRBJ1-2; CDR3aa: ATNLQGDRVGYT
len: 14; v_gene: TRBV5-1; j_gene: TRBJ2-3; CDR3aa: ASSLGAEKVTDTQY
len: 9; v_gene: TRBV7-2; j_gene: TRBJ2-1; CDR3aa: ASSLGWEQF
len: 11; v_gene: TRBV29-1; j_gene: TRBJ2-7; CDR3aa: SVVVTGSYEQY
len: 16; v_gene: TRBV27; j_gene: TRBJ1-2; CDR3aa: ASSLSLLRGARDYGYT
len: 14; v_gene: TRBV4-2; j_gene: TRBJ2-3; CDR3aa: ASSQDRKGGVDTQY
len: 12; v_gene: TRBV5-1; j_gene: TRBJ1-2; CDR3aa: ASSLVGTADGYT
len: 11; v_gene: TRBV29-1; j_gene: TRBJ1-4; CDR3aa: SVRGQTNEKLF
len: 13; v_gene: TRBV20-1; j_gene: TRBJ2-7; CDR3aa: SASPELAGGGEQY
len: 10; v_gene: TRBV2; j_gene: TRBJ1-6; CDR3aa: ASGLGDSPLH
len: 14; v_gene: TRBV10-3; j_gene: TRBJ2-6; CDR3aa: AIRDTGAPGANVLT
len: 14; v_gene: TRBV3-1/TRBV3-2; j_gene: TRBJ1-3; CDR3aa: ASSHGQGSLGNTIY
len: 13; v_gene: TRBV7-3; j_gene: TRBJ2-2; CDR3aa: ASRPSGIGTGELF
len: 16; v_gene: TRBV6-2/TRBV6-3; j_gene: TRBJ1-5; CDR3aa: ASSYRQGADWNGQPQH